The rows below give T cell receptor beta chains drawn from one sample of a study of regulatory T cells in long-lasting Graves disease. TCRdb passed the multiplex PCR reads through MiXCR, listing each CDR3 protein once. The data show approximately 540,000 distinct CDR3 sequences, approximately 12% seen once. The same sample was also used in a study of T cells in Graves' hyperthyroidism and ophthalmopathy.

The sequencing used peripheral blood mononuclear cells (PBMCs), collected at new diagnosis, from a patient treated with antithyroid drugs. These receptors were taken from a woman under 40 with Graves disease. Both conserved end residues are part of each CDR3. A D gene is named only where the DNA matches it firmly. Where a row states a size, it is once, few, many or the class of an expanded clone; other rows omit it.

-	TRBV19	TRBJ2-1	few	TGTGCCAGTAGTGGGGGGGCACACAACAATGAGCAGTTCTTC	CASSGGAHNNEQFF
TRBD2	TRBV6-9	TRBJ2-7	many	TGTGCCAGCAGTTACCGGACTAGCGGGAGTTACGAGCAGTACTTC	CASSYRTSGSYEQYF
TRBD2	TRBV6-1	TRBJ2-2	many	TGTGCCAGCAGTCGACTCTTGGACTGGACGGGAGGGCCCACCGGGGAGCTGTTTTTT	CASSRLLDWTGGPTGELFF
-	TRBV3-1	TRBJ2-1	many	TGTGCCAGCAGCCAAGAAACTAGCACGAGCTCCTACAATGAGCAGTTCTTC	CASSQETSTSSYNEQFF
-	TRBV27	TRBJ1-5	many	TGTGCCAGCAGTCCTCAGGGCGGAGGCAATCAGCCCCAGCATTTT	CASSPQGGGNQPQHF
TRBD2	TRBV2	TRBJ2-3	many	TGTGCCAGCAGGGAGACTAGCGGGGTCATCACAGATACGCAGTATTTT	CASRETSGVITDTQYF
-	TRBV5-6	TRBJ2-4	-	TGTGCCAGCAGCTTGTCGCTAGCTGTCGACATTCAGTACTTC	CASSLSLAVDIQYF
-	TRBV2	TRBJ2-1	many	TGTGCCAGCAGGTACAGGGCTTACAATGAGCAGTTCTTC	CASRYRAYNEQFF
-	TRBV28	TRBJ1-4	many	TGTGCCAGCAGTTTCCGGGGAACATCTAATGAAAAACTGTTTTTT	CASSFRGTSNEKLFF
-	TRBV20-1	TRBJ1-3	-	TGCAGTGCTAGAGTAGGGGGAAGGCGTCTTGGAAACACCATATATTTT	CSARVGGRRLGNTIYF
TRBD1	TRBV20-1	TRBJ1-1	few	TGCAGTGCTAGAGATACGGGACAGGGGTTTGAAGCTTTCTTT	CSARDTGQGFEAFF
-	TRBV19	TRBJ1-2	many	TGTGCCAGTACCACGGGGGCACGACGTATCTATGGCTACACCTTC	CASTTGARRIYGYTF
-	TRBV29-1	TRBJ1-2	few	TGCAGCGTTGTTAAGCTCGTCTATGGCTACACCTTC	CSVVKLVYGYTF
TRBD2	TRBV11-2	TRBJ2-3	-	TGTGCCAGCAGCTTTGGGTGGACTAGCGGGAGCACAGATACGCAGTATTTT	CASSFGWTSGSTDTQYF
-	TRBV6-1	TRBJ1-6	few	TGTGCCAGCAGCCCCGTGGGGGTGGCGAGCGATTCACCCCTCCACTTT	CASSPVGVASDSPLHF
TRBD1	TRBV5-1	TRBJ1-4	few	TGCGCCAGCAGCTTCACCTTGACAGGGAAATTGTCAACTAATGAAAAACTGTTTTTT	CASSFTLTGKLSTNEKLFF
TRBD1	TRBV29-1	TRBJ2-5	few	TGCAGCGTACAGGGGACGGAGACCCAGTACTTC	CSVQGTETQYF
TRBD2	TRBV12-3/TRBV12-4	TRBJ2-5	many	TGTGCCAGCAGTTTAGGGACTAGCGGGAGGGCTCCGTACTTC	CASSLGTSGRAPYF
TRBD1	TRBV30	TRBJ1-2	-	TGTGCCTGGAGAGAGGTACCGGGACAGAGACTTGTTTACTCTGGCTACACCTTC	CAWREVPGQRLVYSGYTF
-	TRBV28	TRBJ1-2	many	TGTGCCAGCAGTCTAACAGGGTTCTATGGCTACACCTTC	CASSLTGFYGYTF
TRBD1	TRBV7-9	TRBJ1-6	many	TGTGCCAGCAGCTTACCCGGGACAGATAATTCACCCCTCCACTTT	CASSLPGTDNSPLHF
-	TRBV27	TRBJ1-6	many	TGTGCCAGCAGTGTCCAACCTCTGACTCATAATTCACCCCTCCACTTT	CASSVQPLTHNSPLHF
-	TRBV20-1	TRBJ1-5	many	TGCAGTGCTAGAGTGGACAGAGATCAGCCCCAGCATTTT	CSARVDRDQPQHF
-	TRBV20-1	TRBJ2-3	many	TGCAGTGCTAGGAGAACGGATACGCAGTATTTT	CSARRTDTQYF
-	TRBV28	TRBJ1-2	many	TGTGCCAGCGAGCCCCAGGGATGGGACTATGGCTACACCTTC	CASEPQGWDYGYTF
-	TRBV6-5	TRBJ2-2	-	TGTGCCAGCAGTTACTCTCACTCCCGGGCCACCGGGGAGCTGTTTTTT	CASSYSHSRATGELFF
TRBD1	TRBV12-3/TRBV12-4	TRBJ2-1	many	TGTGCCAGCAGACCCCCCGACAGGGGGCTTGGTGAGCAGTTCTTC	CASRPPDRGLGEQFF
-	TRBV24-1	TRBJ1-5	many	TGTGCCACCAGTGACCTGGACAATAATCAGCCCCAGCATTTT	CATSDLDNNQPQHF
TRBD2	TRBV20-1	TRBJ2-7	-	TGCAGTGCCCCCAGGACTAGCGATAACGAGCAGTACTTC	CSAPRTSDNEQYF
TRBD1	TRBV5-1	TRBJ2-7	many	TGCGCCAGCAGCTTGTGGACAGGGGGGAACGAGCAGTACTTC	CASSLWTGGNEQYF
TRBD2	TRBV20-1	TRBJ2-3	many	TGCAGTGCTGCGCCTAGCGGGAGCGGTACGCAGTATTTT	CSAAPSGSGTQYF
-	TRBV28	TRBJ1-3	many	TGTGCCAGCAGGACAGGATCGAGCTCTGGAAACACCATATATTTT	CASRTGSSSGNTIYF
TRBD2	TRBV15	TRBJ2-3	many	TGTGCCACCAGCACCAGGACTAGGACACCTATCACAGATACGCAGTATTTT	CATSTRTRTPITDTQYF
-	TRBV20-1	TRBJ2-1	many	TGCAGTGCTAGAGGTGGACACTGGGATGAGCAGTTCTTC	CSARGGHWDEQFF
-	TRBV4-3	TRBJ2-3	-	TGCGCCAGCAGCCAAGACGAGGACCAGGATACGCAGTATTTT	CASSQDEDQDTQYF
TRBD1	TRBV12-3/TRBV12-4	TRBJ1-5	many	TGTGCCAGCAGTTTACGATGGGACAGGGATAGCAATCAGCCCCAGCATTTT	CASSLRWDRDSNQPQHF
-	TRBV4-2	TRBJ1-1	few	TGTGCCAGCAGCCAAGATAGCCAGGCCGACACTGAAGCTTTCTTT	CASSQDSQADTEAFF
-	TRBV27	TRBJ2-7	many	TGTGCCAGCAGTTTAAAGGACGGTCTCTCCTACGAGCAGTACTTC	CASSLKDGLSYEQYF
TRBD2	TRBV20-1	TRBJ2-1	many	TGCAGTGCACTGGGCTTGAGATCAAGGGGGCTAGCGGGAGGAAATGAGCAGTTCTTC	CSALGLRSRGLAGGNEQFF
TRBD2	TRBV14	TRBJ2-3	many	TGTGCCAGCAGCCCCGGGGGGGCTCGGGATACGCAGTATTTT	CASSPGGARDTQYF
-	TRBV11-2	TRBJ2-7	-	TGTGCCAGCAGCTTAGACCCAGGGCCCTCCTACGAGCAGTACTTC	CASSLDPGPSYEQYF
-	TRBV14	TRBJ2-1	many	TGTGCCAGCAGCCAAGGATCGGGAGTCGGGAGCGATGAGCAGTTCTTC	CASSQGSGVGSDEQFF
-	TRBV19	TRBJ1-5	-	TGTGCCAGTACCCATGGGGGGGGGGCTCAGCCCCAGCATTTT	CASTHGGGAQPQHF
TRBD1	TRBV27	TRBJ1-4	many	TGTGCCAGCAGTCTGACAGGGATGGAGGAAAAACTGTTTTTT	CASSLTGMEEKLFF
-	TRBV6-2/TRBV6-3	TRBJ2-2	-	TGTGCCAGCAGTGCTCAGACAGGGAACACCGGGGAGCTGTTTTTT	CASSAQTGNTGELFF
TRBD1	TRBV18	TRBJ1-1	many	TGTGCCAGCTCACCGATCCCGGGACAGGGAGTGAACACTGAAGCTTTCTTT	CASSPIPGQGVNTEAFF
-	TRBV20-1	TRBJ2-3	many	TGCAGTGCTAGCGCAGGGGGCACAGATACGCAGTATTTT	CSASAGGTDTQYF
-	TRBV20-1	TRBJ1-4	many	TGCAGTGCTAGAACCCCTCTGACTGCAACTAATGAAAAACTGTTTTTT	CSARTPLTATNEKLFF
-	TRBV19	TRBJ2-5	many	TGTGCCAGTAGTAGGACGGTTGGGGAGACCCAGTACTTC	CASSRTVGETQYF
TRBD1	TRBV28	TRBJ1-6	many	TGTGCCAGCAGCGTCGACAGGGGAAGTTCACCCCTCCACTTT	CASSVDRGSSPLHF